Detailed here is one T cell receptor (beta chain). Its target is not known. This sample stems from a study of brain T cells in children with intractable seizures. Overall study findings and caveats: Pre-surgery blood may have been undersampled, hiding some clones. Viral specificity was inferred only from CDR3 similarity; HCMV serostatus was unknown.

Time point indicated: blood from clinic visit 5 months post-surgery; TSC patient then seizure free. Only cases whose brain tissue showed the highest T cell transcript signatures were sequenced. Patients received at least one anti-epileptic drug before surgery. TCRdb's table, derived via immunoSEQ multiplex PCR, lists solely in-frame clones and lacks some. The sample lists about 320,000 clones, 85% to 95% occurring once. The ends were cut back, 1 base at V and 3 bases at J, with 9 bases in the middle. This CDR3 is 14 amino acids long. Germline values: CDR1 MGHDK, CDR2 SYGVNS. This clonotype originated in a boy in the first two years of life with tuberous sclerosis and intractable seizures. V is TRBV25-1 and J is TRBJ2-5, with TRBD1 as a possible D gene (6 bases). Material: peripheral blood, obtained approximately 5 months after surgery. CDR3 nucleotide sequence: TGTGCCAGCAGTGAATGGGCAGGGGAAGAGACCCAGTACTTC. This translates into CASSEWAGEETQYF.